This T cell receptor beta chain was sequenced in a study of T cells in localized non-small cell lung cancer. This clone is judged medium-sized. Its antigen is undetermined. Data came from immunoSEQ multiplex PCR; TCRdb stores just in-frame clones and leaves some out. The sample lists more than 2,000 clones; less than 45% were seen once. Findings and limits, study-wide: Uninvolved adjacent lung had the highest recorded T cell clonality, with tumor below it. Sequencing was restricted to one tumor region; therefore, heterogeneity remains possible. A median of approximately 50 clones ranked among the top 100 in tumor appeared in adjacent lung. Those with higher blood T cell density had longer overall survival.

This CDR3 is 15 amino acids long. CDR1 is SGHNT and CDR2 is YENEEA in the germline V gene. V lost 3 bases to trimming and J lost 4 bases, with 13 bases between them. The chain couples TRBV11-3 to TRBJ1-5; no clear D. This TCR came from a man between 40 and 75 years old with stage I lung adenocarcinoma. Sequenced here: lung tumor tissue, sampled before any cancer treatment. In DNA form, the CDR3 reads TGTGCCAGCAGCTTGGCGGCGGGTCGTAATCAGCCCCAGCATTTT. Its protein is CASSLAAGRNQPQHF.